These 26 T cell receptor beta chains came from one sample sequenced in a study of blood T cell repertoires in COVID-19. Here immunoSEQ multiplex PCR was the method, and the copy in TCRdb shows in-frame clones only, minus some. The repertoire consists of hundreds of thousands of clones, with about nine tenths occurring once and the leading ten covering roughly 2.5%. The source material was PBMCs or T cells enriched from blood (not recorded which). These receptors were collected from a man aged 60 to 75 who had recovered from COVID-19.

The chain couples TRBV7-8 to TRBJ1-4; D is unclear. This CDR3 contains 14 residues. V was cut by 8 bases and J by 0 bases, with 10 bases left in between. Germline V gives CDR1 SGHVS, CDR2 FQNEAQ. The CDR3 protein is CASGRAATNEKLFF. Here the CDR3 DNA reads TGTGCCAGCGGCCGGGCCGCAACTAATGAAAAACTGTTTTTT. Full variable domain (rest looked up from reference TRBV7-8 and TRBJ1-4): GAGVSQSPRYKVAKRGQDVALRCDPISGHVSLFWYQQALGQGPEFLTYFQNEAQLDKSGLPSDRFFAERPEGSVSTLKIQRTQQEDSAVYLCASGRAATNEKLFFGSGTQLSVL.

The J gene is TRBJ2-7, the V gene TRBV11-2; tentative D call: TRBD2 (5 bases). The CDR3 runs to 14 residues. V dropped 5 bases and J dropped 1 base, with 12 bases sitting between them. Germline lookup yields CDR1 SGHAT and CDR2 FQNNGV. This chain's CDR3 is CASSRGRQSYEQYF. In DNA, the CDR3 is TGTGCCAGCAGCCGGGGTCGGCAGTCCTACGAGCAGTACTTC. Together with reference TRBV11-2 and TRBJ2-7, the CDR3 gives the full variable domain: EAGVAQSPRYKIIEKRQSVAFWCNPISGHATLYWYQQILGQGPKLLIQFQNNGVVDDSQLPKDRFSAERLKGVDSTLKIQPAKLEDSAVYLCASSRGRQSYEQYFGPGTRLTVT.

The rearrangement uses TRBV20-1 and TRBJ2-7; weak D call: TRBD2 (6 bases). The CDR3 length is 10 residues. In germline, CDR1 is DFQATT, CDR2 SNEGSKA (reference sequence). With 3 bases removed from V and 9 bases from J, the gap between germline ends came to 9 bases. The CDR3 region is CSASRDSQYF. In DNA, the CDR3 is TGCAGTGCTAGTAGGGACTCGCAGTACTTC.

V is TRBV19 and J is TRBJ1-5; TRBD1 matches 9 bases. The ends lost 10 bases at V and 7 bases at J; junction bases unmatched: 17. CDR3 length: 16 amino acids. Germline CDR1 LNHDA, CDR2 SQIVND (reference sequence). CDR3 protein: CATGTTGTGIGQPQHF. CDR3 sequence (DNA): TGTGCCACCGGGACGACCGGGACAGGGATTGGGCAGCCCCAGCATTTT.

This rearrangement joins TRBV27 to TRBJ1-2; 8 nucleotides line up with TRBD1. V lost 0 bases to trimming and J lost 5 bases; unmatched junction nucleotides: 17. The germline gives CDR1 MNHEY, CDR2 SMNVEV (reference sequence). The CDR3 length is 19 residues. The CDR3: CASSLSSQGAGPYHYGYTF. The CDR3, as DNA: TGTGCCAGCAGTTTATCTTCCCAGGGGGCGGGTCCCTATCATTATGGCTACACCTTC.

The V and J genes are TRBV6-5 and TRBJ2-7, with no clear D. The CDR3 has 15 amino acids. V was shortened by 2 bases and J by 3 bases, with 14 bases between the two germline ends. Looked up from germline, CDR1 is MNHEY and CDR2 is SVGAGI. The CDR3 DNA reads TGTGCCAGCAGTTACATCCCCACCGAGCTCTACGAGCAGTACTTC. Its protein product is CASSYIPTELYEQYF.

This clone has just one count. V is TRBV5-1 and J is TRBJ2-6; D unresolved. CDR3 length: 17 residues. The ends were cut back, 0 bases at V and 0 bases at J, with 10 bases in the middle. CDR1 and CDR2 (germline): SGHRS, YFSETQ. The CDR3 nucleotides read TGCGCCAGCAGCTTGGCGGGTACCAGCTCTGGGGCCAACGTCCTGACTTTC. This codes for CASSLAGTSSGANVLTF.

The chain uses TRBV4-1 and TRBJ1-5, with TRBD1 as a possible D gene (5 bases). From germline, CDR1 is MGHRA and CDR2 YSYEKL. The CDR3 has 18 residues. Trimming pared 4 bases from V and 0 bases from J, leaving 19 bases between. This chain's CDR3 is CASSRGVTRTYSNQPQHF. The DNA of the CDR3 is TGCGCCAGCAGCCGGGGGGTTACACGGACATATAGCAATCAGCCCCAGCATTTT.

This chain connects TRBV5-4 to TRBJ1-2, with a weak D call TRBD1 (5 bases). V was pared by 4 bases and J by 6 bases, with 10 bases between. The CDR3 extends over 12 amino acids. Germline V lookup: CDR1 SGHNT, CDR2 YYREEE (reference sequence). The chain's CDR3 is CASSPGLNGYTF. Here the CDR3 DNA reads TGTGCCAGCAGCCCGGGACTCAATGGCTACACCTTC.

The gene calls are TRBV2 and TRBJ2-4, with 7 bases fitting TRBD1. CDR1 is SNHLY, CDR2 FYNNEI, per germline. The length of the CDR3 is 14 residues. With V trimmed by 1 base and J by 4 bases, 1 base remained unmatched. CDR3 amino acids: CASSEGGQKNIQYF. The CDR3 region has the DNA TGTGCCAGCAGTGAAGGGGGACAGAAAAACATTCAGTACTTC.

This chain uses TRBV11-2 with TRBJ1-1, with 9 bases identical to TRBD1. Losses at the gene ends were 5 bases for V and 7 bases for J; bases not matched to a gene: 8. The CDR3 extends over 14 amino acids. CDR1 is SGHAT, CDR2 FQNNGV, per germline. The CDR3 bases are TGTGCCAGCAGCACGGGACAGGGAAGGGGTGAAGCTTTCTTT. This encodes CASSTGQGRGEAFF.

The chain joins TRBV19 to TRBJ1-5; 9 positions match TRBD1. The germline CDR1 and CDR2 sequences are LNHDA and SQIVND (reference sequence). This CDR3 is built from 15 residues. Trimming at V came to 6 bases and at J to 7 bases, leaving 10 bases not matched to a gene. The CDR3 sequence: CASSNTGGVGQPQHF. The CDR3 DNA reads TGTGCCAGTAGCAATACAGGGGGCGTCGGACAGCCCCAGCATTTT.

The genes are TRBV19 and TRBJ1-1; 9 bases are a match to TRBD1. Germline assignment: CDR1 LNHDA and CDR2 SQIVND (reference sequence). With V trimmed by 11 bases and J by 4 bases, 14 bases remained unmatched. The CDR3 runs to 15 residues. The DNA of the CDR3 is TGTGCCTCGCGACAGGGGGGATTCGGATTCACTGAAGCTTTCTTT. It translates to CASRQGGFGFTEAFF.

The CDR3 coding sequence is TGTGCCAGCAGCCCCCCCGCGGGGGCCGCATCGGGCGAGCAGTACTTC. It codes for CASSPPAGAASGEQYF. V and J are TRBV16 and TRBJ2-7, with a tentative D call TRBD2 (7 bases). The V gene lost 4 bases and the J gene lost 6 bases, with 22 bases spanning the gap. CDR3 length: 16 residues. Per the germline V gene, CDR1 is KGHSY and CDR2 is FQNENV.

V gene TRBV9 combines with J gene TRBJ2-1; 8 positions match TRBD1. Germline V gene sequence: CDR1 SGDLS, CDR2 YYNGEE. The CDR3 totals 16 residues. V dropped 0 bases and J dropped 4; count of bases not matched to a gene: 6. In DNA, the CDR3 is TGTGCCAGCAGCGTAGGGGGACAGGAAATATACAATGAGCAGTTCTTC. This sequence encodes CASSVGGQEIYNEQFF. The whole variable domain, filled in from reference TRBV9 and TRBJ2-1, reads DSGVTQTPKHLITATGQRVTLRCSPRSGDLSVYWYQQSLDQGLQFLIQYYNGEERAKGNILERFSAQQFPDLHSELNLSSLELGDSALYFCASSVGGQEIYNEQFFGPGTRLTVL.

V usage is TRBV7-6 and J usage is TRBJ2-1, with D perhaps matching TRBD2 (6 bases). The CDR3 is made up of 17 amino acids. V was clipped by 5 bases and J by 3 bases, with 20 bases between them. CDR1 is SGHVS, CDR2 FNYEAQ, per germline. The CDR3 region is CASSPLLGGALYNEQFF. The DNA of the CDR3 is TGTGCCAGCAGCCCTCTGCTAGGCGGGGCACTCTACAATGAGCAGTTCTTC. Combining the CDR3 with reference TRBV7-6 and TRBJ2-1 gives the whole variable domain GAGVSQSPRYKVTKRGQDVALRCDPISGHVSLYWYRQALGQGPEFLTYFNYEAQQDKSGLPNDRFSAERPEGSISTLTIQRTEQRDSAMYRCASSPLLGGALYNEQFFGPGTRLTVL.

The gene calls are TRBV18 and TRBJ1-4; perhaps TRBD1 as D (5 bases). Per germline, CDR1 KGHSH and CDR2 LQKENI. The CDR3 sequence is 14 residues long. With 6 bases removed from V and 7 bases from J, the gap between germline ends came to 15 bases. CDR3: CASSPTITGEKLFF. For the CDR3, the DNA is TGTGCCAGCTCGCCCACTATTACAGGTGAAAAACTGTTTTTT.

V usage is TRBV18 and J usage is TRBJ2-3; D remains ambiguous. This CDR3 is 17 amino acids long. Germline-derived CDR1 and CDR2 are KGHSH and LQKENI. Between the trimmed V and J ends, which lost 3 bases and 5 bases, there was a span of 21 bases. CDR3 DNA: TGTGCCAGCTCACCGCGAAGCCTGTCCCCTTCTGGAGATACGCAGTATTTT. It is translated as CASSPRSLSPSGDTQYF.

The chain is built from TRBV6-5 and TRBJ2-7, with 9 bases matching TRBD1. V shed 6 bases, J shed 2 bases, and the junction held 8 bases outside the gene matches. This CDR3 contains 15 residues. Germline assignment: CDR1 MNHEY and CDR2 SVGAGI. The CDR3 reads CASRRRDRAPYEQYF. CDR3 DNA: TGTGCCAGCAGGCGCCGGGACAGGGCCCCCTACGAGCAGTACTTC.

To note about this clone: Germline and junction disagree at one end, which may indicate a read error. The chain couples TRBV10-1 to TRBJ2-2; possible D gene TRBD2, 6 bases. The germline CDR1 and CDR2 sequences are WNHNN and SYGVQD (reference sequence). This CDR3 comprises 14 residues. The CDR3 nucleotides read TGCGCCAGCAGGGAGGGAGCGAAAACCGGGGAGCTGTTTTTT. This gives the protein CASREGAKTGELFF.

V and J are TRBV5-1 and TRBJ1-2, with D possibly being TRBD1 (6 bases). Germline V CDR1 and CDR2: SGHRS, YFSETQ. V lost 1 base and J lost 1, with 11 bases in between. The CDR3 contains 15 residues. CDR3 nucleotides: TGCGCCAGCAGCTTGAGTCCAGGGGATAACTATGGCTACACCTTC. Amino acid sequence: CASSLSPGDNYGYTF. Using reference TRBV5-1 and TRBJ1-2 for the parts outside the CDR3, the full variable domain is KAGVTQTPRYLIKTRGQQVTLSCSPISGHRSVSWYQQTPGQGLQFLFEYFSETQRNKGNFPGRFSGRQFSNSRSEMNVSTLELGDSALYLCASSLSPGDNYGYTFGSGTRLTVV.

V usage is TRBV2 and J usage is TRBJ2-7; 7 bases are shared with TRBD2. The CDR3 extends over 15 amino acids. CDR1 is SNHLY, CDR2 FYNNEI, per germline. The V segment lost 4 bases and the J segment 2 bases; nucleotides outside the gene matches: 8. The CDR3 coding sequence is TGTGCCAGCAGTGTCTCTAGCGGAGCTACCTACGAGCAGTACTTC. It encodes CASSVSSGATYEQYF.

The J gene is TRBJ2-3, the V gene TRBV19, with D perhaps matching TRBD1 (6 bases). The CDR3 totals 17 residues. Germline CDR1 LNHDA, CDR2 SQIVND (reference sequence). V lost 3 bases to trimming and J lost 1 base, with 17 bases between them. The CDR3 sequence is CASSINLVAGGTDTQYF. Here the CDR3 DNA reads TGTGCCAGTAGTATTAATTTGGTGGCAGGGGGCACAGATACGCAGTATTTT.

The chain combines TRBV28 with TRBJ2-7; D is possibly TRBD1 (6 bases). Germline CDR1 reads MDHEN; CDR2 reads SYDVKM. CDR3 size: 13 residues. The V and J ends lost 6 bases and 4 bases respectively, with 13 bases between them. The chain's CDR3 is CASRQDRRYEQYF. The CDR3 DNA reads TGTGCCAGCAGACAGGACAGACGATACGAGCAGTACTTC.

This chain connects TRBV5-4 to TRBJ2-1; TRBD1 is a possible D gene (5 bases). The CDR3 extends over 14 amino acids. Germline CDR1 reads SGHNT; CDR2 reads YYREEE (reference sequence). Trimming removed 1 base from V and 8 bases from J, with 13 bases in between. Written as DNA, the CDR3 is TGTGCCAGCAGCTTGAGGCAGGGTTCGGATGAGCAGTTCTTC. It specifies CASSLRQGSDEQFF.

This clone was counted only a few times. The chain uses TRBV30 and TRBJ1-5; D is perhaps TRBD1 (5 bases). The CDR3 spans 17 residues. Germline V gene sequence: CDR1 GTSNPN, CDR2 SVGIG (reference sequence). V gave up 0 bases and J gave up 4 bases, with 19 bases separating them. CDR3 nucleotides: TGTGCCTGGAGTGTACGGGGGTATGGGGAGGTTAATCAGCCCCAGCATTTT. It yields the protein CAWSVRGYGEVNQPQHF.